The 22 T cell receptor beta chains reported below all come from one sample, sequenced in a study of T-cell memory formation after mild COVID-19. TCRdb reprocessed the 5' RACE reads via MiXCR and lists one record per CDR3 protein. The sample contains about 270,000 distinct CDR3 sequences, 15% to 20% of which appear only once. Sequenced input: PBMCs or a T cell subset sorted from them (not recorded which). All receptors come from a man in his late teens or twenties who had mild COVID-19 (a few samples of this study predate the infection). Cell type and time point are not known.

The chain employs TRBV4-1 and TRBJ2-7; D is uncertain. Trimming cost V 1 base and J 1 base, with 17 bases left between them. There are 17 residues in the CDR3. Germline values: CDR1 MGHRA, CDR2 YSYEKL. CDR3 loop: CASSQALVVDGSYEQYF. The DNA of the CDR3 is TGCGCCAGCAGCCAAGCCTTAGTCGTTGATGGATCCTACGAGCAGTACTTC.

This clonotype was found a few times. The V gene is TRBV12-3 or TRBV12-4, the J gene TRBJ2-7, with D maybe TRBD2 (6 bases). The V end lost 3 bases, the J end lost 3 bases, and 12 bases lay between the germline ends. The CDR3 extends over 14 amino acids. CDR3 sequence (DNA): TGTGCCAGCAGTTTCGGGGGACTCGTCTACGAGCAGTACTTC. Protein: CASSFGGLVYEQYF.

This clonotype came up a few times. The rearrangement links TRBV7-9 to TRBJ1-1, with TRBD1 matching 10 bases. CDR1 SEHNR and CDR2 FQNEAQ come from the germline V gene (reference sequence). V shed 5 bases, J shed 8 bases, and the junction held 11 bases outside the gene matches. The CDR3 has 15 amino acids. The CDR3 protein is CASSPGDRGLQEAFF. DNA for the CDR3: TGTGCCAGCAGCCCCGGGGACAGGGGACTGCAAGAAGCTTTCTTT.

The CDR3, as DNA: TGTGCCAGTCGCTCGCTCGGGGCCAACTATGGCTACACCTTC. It is translated as CASRSLGANYGYTF. The chain combines TRBV19 with TRBJ1-2; a possible D gene is TRBD1 (5 bases). CDR1 and CDR2 (germline): LNHDA, SQIVND (reference sequence). This CDR3 has 14 amino acids. V was shortened by 8 bases and J by 2 bases, with 15 bases between the two germline ends.

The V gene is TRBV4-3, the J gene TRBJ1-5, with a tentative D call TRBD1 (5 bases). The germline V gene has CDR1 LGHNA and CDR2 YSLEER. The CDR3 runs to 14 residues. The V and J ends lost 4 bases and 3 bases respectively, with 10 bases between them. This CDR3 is CASSRSRANQPQHF. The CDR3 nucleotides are TGCGCCAGCAGCCGATCCAGGGCCAATCAGCCCCAGCATTTT.

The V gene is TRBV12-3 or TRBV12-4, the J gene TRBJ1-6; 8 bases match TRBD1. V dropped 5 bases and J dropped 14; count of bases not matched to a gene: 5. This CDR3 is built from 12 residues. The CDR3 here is CASSTQGATLHF. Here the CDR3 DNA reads TGTGCCAGCAGTACGCAGGGGGCAACCCTCCACTTT.

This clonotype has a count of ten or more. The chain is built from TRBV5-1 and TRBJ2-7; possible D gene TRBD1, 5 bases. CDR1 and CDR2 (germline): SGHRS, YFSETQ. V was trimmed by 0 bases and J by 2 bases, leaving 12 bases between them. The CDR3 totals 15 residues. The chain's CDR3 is CASSLVQGPAYEQYF. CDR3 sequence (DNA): TGCGCCAGCAGCTTGGTCCAGGGCCCAGCCTACGAGCAGTACTTC.

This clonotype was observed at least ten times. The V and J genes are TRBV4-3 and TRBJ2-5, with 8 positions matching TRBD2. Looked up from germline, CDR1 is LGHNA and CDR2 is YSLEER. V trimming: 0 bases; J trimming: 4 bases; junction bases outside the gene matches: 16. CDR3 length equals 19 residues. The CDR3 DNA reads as TGCGCCAGCAGCCAAGAGGTTCCGGTCTCCAACGGGGGGGGAGAGACCCAGTACTTC. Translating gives CASSQEVPVSNGGGETQYF.

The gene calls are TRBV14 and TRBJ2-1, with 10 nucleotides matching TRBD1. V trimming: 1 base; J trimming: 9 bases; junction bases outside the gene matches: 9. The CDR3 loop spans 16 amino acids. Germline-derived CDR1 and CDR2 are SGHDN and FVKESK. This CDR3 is CASSQGDRGGLVEQFF. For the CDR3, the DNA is TGTGCCAGCAGCCAAGGGGACAGGGGAGGATTGGTTGAGCAGTTCTTC.

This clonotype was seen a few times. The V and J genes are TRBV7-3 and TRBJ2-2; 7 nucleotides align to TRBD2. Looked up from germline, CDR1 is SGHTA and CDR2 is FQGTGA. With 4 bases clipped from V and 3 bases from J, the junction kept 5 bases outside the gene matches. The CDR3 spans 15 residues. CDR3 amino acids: CASSSGGGDTGELFF. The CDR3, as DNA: TGTGCCAGCAGCTCGGGGGGTGGGGACACCGGGGAGCTGTTTTTT. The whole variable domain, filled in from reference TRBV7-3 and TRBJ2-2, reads GAGVSQTPSNKVTEKGKYVELRCDPISGHTALYWYRQSLGQGPEFLIYFQGTGAADDSGLPNDRFFAVRPEGSVSTLKIQRTERGDSAVYLCASSSGGGDTGELFFGEGSRLTVL.

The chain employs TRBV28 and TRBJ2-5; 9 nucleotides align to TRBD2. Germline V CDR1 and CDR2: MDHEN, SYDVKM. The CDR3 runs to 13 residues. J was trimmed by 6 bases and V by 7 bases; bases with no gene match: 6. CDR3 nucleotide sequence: TGTGCCAGCACCCAAGGACTAGCGCAGACCCAGTACTTC. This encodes CASTQGLAQTQYF.

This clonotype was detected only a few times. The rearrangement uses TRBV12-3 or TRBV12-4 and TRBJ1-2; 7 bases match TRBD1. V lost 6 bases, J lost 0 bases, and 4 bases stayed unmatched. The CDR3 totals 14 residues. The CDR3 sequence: CASSQTGTNYGYTF. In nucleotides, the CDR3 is TGTGCCAGCAGCCAGACAGGGACTAACTATGGCTACACCTTC.

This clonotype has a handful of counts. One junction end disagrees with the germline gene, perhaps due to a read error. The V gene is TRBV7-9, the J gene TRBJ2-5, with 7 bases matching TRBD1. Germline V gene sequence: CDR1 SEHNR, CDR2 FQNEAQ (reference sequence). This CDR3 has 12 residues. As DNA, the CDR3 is TGTGCCAGCAGCTTAGAGGACAGGTCTGAAGAGTGG. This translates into CASSLEDRSEEW.

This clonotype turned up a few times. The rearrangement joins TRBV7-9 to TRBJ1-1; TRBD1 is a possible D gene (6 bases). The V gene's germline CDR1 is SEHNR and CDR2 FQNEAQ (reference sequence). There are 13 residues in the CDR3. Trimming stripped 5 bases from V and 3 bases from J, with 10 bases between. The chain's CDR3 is CASSTDRYTEAFF. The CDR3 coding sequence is TGTGCCAGCAGCACCGACAGGTACACTGAAGCTTTCTTT.

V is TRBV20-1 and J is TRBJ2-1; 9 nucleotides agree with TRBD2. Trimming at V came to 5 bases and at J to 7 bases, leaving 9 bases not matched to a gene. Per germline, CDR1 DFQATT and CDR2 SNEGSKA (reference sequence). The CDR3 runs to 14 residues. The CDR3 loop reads CSAPPSGVRNEQFF. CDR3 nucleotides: TGCAGTGCTCCACCTAGCGGGGTTCGGAATGAGCAGTTCTTC.

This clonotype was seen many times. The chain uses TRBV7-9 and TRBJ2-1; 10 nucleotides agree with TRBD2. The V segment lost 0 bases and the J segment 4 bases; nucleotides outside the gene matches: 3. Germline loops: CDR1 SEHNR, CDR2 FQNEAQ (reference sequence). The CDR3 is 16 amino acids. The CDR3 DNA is TGTGCCAGCAGCTTAGCCCTAGCGGGGGCGTACAATGAGCAGTTCTTC. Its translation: CASSLALAGAYNEQFF.

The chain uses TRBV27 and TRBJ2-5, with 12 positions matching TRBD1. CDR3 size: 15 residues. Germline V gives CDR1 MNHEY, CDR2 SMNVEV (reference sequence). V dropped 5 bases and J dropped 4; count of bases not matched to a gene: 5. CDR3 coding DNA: TGTGCCAGCAGTCGGGGGACAGGGGGCGGAGAGACCCAGTACTTC. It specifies CASSRGTGGGETQYF.

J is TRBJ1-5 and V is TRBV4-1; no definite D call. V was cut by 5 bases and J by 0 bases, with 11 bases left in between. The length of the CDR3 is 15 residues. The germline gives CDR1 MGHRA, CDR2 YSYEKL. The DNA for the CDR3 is TGCGCCAGCAGCGAAGGCTCCACTAGCAATCAGCCCCAGCATTTT. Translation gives CASSEGSTSNQPQHF.

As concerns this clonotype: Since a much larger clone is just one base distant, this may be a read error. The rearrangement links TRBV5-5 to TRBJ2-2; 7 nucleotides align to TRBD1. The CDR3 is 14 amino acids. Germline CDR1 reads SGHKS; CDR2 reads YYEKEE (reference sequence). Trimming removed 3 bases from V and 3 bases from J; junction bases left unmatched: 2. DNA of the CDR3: TGTGCCAGCAGCTCGGGACAGCACACCGGGGAGCTGTTTTTT. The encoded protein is CASSSGQHTGELFF.

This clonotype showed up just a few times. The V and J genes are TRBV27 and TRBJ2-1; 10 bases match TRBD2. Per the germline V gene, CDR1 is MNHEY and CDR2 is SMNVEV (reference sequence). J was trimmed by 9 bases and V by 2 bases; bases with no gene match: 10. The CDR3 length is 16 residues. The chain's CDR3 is CASSLIGAGGLIEQFF. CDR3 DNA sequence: TGTGCCAGCAGTTTAATCGGAGCGGGGGGGCTTATTGAGCAGTTCTTC.

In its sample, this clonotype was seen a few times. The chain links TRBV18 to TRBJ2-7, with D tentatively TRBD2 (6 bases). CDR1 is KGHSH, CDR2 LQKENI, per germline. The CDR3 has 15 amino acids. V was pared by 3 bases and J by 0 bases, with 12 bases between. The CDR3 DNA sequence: TGTGCCAGCTCACCTGGGGGAGGACGCTCCTACGAGCAGTACTTC. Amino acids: CASSPGGGRSYEQYF.

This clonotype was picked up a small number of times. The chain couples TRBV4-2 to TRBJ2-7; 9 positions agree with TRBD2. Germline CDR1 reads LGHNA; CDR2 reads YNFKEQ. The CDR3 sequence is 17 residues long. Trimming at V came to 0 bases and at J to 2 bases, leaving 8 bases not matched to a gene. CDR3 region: CASSQEKISGGAYEQYF. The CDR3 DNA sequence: TGTGCCAGCAGCCAAGAGAAAATTAGCGGGGGAGCCTACGAGCAGTACTTC.